This T cell receptor beta chain was observed in a study of CD8 T cells in ankylosing spondylitis (dated by TCRdb to about 2017). In terms of the full investigation: T cell receptor beta repertoires were profiled in healthy donors and ankylosing spondylitis patients so that disease-linked TCR variants could be found. Samples of peripheral blood were taken, and for ankylosing spondylitis patients, synovial fluid was collected as well. The whole study cohort included roughly 110 healthy donors and around 24 ankylosing spondylitis patients.

About this clonotype: The target of this receptor is not known. No much larger clonotype is one base removed from it; base qualities were not supplied.

From the cysteine up to the phenylalanine, the CDR3 has a length of 11 residues. Just CDR3 DNA is preserved here, 33 bases in frame from base 1. Between the V and J ends, shortened by 3 bases and 9 bases respectively, the junction contains 5 bases. The germline V gene (reference sequence) yields LNHNV for CDR1 and YYDKDF for CDR2. The sequencing machine was an Illumina HiSeq 2500. Quantitative 5'-RACE with molecular barcodes was the method used to prepare the TCR beta libraries. For the original study's pipeline: A new computational method based on a probabilistic model of VDJ rearrangement was used to identify disease-linked TCR variants. The public reads were reanalyzed by TCRdb: fastp trimming at Q25, MiXCR alignment, in-frame beta chains only. One record per CDR3 amino acid sequence lists the most common genes and DNA. The V and J calls and clone size come from TCRdb's table, not from the authors' own analysis. This sample is represented by about 180,000 distinct CDR3 sequences; approximately 9% of them were singletons. The leading ten clones occupy more than 13% of the sample.

Overall study results and their limits: Blood from ankylosing spondylitis patients appeared to be characterized by a TCR beta motif made up of seven or eight highly homologous amino acid variants. Some TCR beta motif variants had previously been reported in synovial fluid and blood of reactive arthritis patients, which suggested common disease-initiation mechanisms. The disease-linked clones were reported as significantly enriched in matched synovial fluid samples from ankylosing spondylitis patients. The disease-linked clones showed a CD8+ phenotype and occurred at relatively low frequencies in peripheral blood.

The sequencing sample was made of blood, either unsorted or a sorted T cell fraction (not recorded which). The sequence was collected from a female donor with ankylosing spondylitis or in good health (not recorded which). The chain is made from TRBV15 and TRBJ2-2; a confident D gene designation cannot be given. The sequenced DNA is TGTGCCACCAGCAGGGGCCGGGAGCTGTTTTTT. The resulting protein is CATSRGRELFF.